The sample holds one count of the clone carrying this TCR beta chain. Its specificity is unknown. CDR3 size: 14 residues. Germline CDR1 is SEHNR and CDR2 is FQNEAQ (reference sequence). Trimming shortened V by 1 base and J by 2 bases, and 8 bases separated the two germline ends. This specimen comes from a study of cytomegalovirus exposure and HLA in healthy donors. Primers: 60 Vbeta forward and 13 Jbeta reverse. Only in-frame clones appear in the TCRdb table, and some are missing; sequencing was by immunoSEQ multiplex PCR. The top ten hold under 0.6% of the sample, which has about 180,000 clones, roughly 82% seen once. Whole-study results and caveats: Sequencing depth roughly uniform across donors was assumed in presence/absence analyses. Sequencing likely produced, as an artifact, a cluster of highly shared sequence variants.

Sample: PBMCs. J is TRBJ2-5 and V is TRBV7-9; D unclear. This receptor was taken from a woman aged 45-59 years in good health and CMV-seronegative. This CDR3 reads CASSLVFRQETQYF. CDR3 coding DNA: TGTGCCAGCAGCTTAGTTTTCAGACAAGAGACCCAGTACTTC. Full variable domain (remainder filled in from reference TRBV7-9 and TRBJ2-5): DTGVSQNPRHKITKRGQNVTFRCDPISEHNRLYWYRQTLGQGPEFLTYFQNEAQLEKSRLLSDRFSAERPKGSFSTLEIQRTEQGDSAMYLCASSLVFRQETQYFGPGTRLLVL.